The 17 T cell receptor beta chains below come from one sample, sequenced in a study of blood T cells in healthy people across ages. The second PCR ran roughly 7 to 12 cycles with a sample-barcoded 5' primer and J-beta primers. TCRdb passed the 5' RACE reads through MiXCR, listing each CDR3 protein once. The repertoire holds some 1.4 million distinct CDR3 sequences, with around 42% as singletons. Sequencing was performed on blood. The receptors here all came from a woman younger than 30 in good health.

The V call is TRBV30, the J call TRBJ1-5; tentatively, D is TRBD1 (5 bases). The CDR3 totals 14 residues. V lost 3 bases and J 1 base, leaving 10 bases between the germline ends. Germline CDR1 GTSNPN, CDR2 SVGIG (reference sequence). This CDR3 reads CAWSGRVSNQPQHF. CDR3 sequence (DNA): TGTGCCTGGAGCGGCAGGGTGAGCAATCAGCCCCAGCATTTT.

The gene calls are TRBV27 and TRBJ1-5, with D possibly matching TRBD1 (6 bases). Deletions cut 6 bases from V and 7 bases from J, with 13 bases between. From germline, CDR1 is MNHEY and CDR2 SMNVEV (reference sequence). The CDR3 spans 13 residues. The CDR3 here is CASRQGFGQPQHF. The CDR3 DNA is TGTGCCAGCAGGCAGGGGTTTGGCCAGCCCCAGCATTTT.

J is TRBJ2-7 and V is TRBV2; D perhaps matches TRBD2 (6 bases). The length of the CDR3 is 15 residues. In germline, CDR1 is SNHLY, CDR2 FYNNEI. V lost 7 bases, J lost 0 bases, and 16 bases lay in between. CDR3 sequence (DNA): TGTGCCAGCAAAATTTGGCGGGAAAGCTCCTACGAGCAGTACTTC. Amino acids: CASKIWRESSYEQYF.

The chain couples TRBV25-1 to TRBJ2-3, with 10 nucleotides matching TRBD2. Per germline, CDR1 MGHDK and CDR2 SYGVNS. Germline trimming cut 6 bases from V and 2 bases from J; bases unmatched to any gene: 5. The CDR3 is made up of 15 amino acids. The CDR3 protein is CASRAGTSATDTQYF. CDR3 sequence (DNA): TGTGCCAGCAGAGCCGGGACTAGCGCCACAGATACGCAGTATTTT.

This clonotype was seen repeatedly, ten times or more. CDR3 sequence (DNA): TGTGCCAGCAGTGGCGGAGGCTCCTACAATGAGCAGTTCTTC. Translated, it gives CASSGGGSYNEQFF. The chain uses TRBV6-2 or TRBV6-3 and TRBJ2-1; TRBD2 might be the D (5 bases). CDR1 and CDR2 from the germline V gene are MNHEY and SVGEGT. The CDR3 runs to 14 residues. V lost 5 bases, J lost 0 bases, and 8 bases lay in between.

This clonotype was detected a few times. The chain combines TRBV27 with TRBJ2-1; 9 bases agree with TRBD2. Germline loops: CDR1 MNHEY, CDR2 SMNVEV (reference sequence). This CDR3 is 16 amino acids long. Trimming at V came to 1 base and at J to 3 bases, leaving 4 bases not matched to a gene. CDR3 protein: CASSLWASGDYNEQFF. CDR3 nucleotide sequence: TGTGCCAGCAGTTTATGGGCTAGCGGGGACTACAATGAGCAGTTCTTC.

The chain employs TRBV5-5 and TRBJ1-5; 9 positions match TRBD1. This CDR3 has 16 amino acids. V lost 4 bases and J lost 2; bases outside the gene matches: 7. Germline-derived CDR1 and CDR2 are SGHKS and YYEKEE (reference sequence). In nucleotides, the CDR3 is TGTGCCAGCAGCCCATGGACAGGGGACCGCAATCAGCCCCAGCATTTT. Amino acid sequence: CASSPWTGDRNQPQHF.

This clonotype was seen more than once but under ten times. The CDR3 sequence is CASSPGQGRVATEAFF. The CDR3 region has the DNA TGCGCCAGCAGCCCGGGACAGGGAAGGGTGGCCACTGAAGCTTTCTTT. This chain links TRBV5-1 with TRBJ1-1; 9 positions match TRBD1. The CDR3 loop spans 16 amino acids. In germline, CDR1 is SGHRS, CDR2 YFSETQ. The V and J ends lost 4 bases and 4 bases, in that order; junction bases with no gene match: 11.

This clonotype has more than one count but fewer than ten. V is TRBV2 and J is TRBJ2-1, with 7 positions matching TRBD2. Looked up from germline, CDR1 is SNHLY and CDR2 is FYNNEI. CDR3 length equals 15 residues. The junction had 9 bases not matched to a gene; V was cut back by 8 bases and J by 2 bases. The CDR3 DNA follows: TGTGCCAGCGGGGGAGGGAGAGTACCCTACAATGAGCAGTTCTTC. Translated, it gives CASGGGRVPYNEQFF.

The chain uses TRBV7-2 and TRBJ1-1; D gene unclear. Looked up from germline, CDR1 is SGHTA and CDR2 is FQGNSA. The CDR3 is 13 amino acids. Trimming stripped 5 bases from V and 1 base from J, with 8 bases between. The CDR3 sequence: CASSRKGNTEAFF. CDR3 in DNA: TGTGCCAGCAGCCGGAAGGGGAACACTGAAGCTTTCTTT.

The chain links TRBV3-1 to TRBJ1-1; D not certain. The V gene's germline CDR1 is LGHDT and CDR2 YNNKEL (reference sequence). V was shortened by 2 bases and J by 10 bases, with 14 bases between the two germline ends. CDR3 size: 13 residues. CDR3 region: CASSQLLAQGAFF. In DNA form, the CDR3 reads TGTGCCAGCAGCCAATTATTAGCGCAAGGAGCTTTCTTT.

V gene TRBV12-3 or TRBV12-4 combines with J gene TRBJ2-5; D is uncertain. The CDR3 is 14 amino acids. V lost 3 bases, J lost 2 bases, and 10 bases lay in between. The CDR3 loop reads CASSFQSAQETQYF. The CDR3 DNA reads TGTGCCAGCAGTTTTCAGTCGGCGCAAGAGACCCAGTACTTC.

This clonotype was detected a few times. V usage is TRBV7-9 and J usage is TRBJ2-5; 13 bases are a match to TRBD2. CDR3 size: 16 residues. Germline loops: CDR1 SEHNR, CDR2 FQNEAQ (reference sequence). The V segment lost 5 bases and the J segment 2 bases; nucleotides outside the gene matches: 5. The CDR3 sequence: CASSPGLAGVQETQYF. CDR3 coding DNA: TGTGCCAGCAGCCCAGGACTAGCGGGGGTTCAAGAGACCCAGTACTTC.

The chain links TRBV14 to TRBJ2-3; 10 bases align to TRBD1. The CDR3 is 17 amino acids. Germline V CDR1 and CDR2: SGHDN, FVKESK. Trimming cost V 0 bases and J 2 bases; bases outside gene matches: 5. CDR3 amino acids: CASSQDWDRGDTDTQYF. CDR3 coding DNA: TGTGCCAGCAGCCAAGATTGGGACAGGGGCGACACAGATACGCAGTATTTT.

A note on this clonotype: The junction and the germline gene differ at one end; a read error may be behind it. This chain links TRBV14 with TRBJ2-1; 9 nucleotides match TRBD2. CDR1 and CDR2 from the germline V gene are SGHDN and FVKESK. The CDR3 extends over 16 amino acids. The CDR3 is CAGSQGSAGGYNEQFF. The CDR3 DNA sequence: TGTGCCGGCAGCCAAGGTTCAGCGGGGGGTTACAATGAGCAGTTCTTC.

The chain joins TRBV20-1 to TRBJ2-3; 11 positions agree with TRBD2. CDR3 size: 15 residues. V lost 0 bases, J lost 4 bases, and 3 bases stayed unmatched. Per germline, CDR1 DFQATT and CDR2 SNEGSKA (reference sequence). The CDR3: CSARDTSGSADTQYF. The DNA for the CDR3 is TGCAGTGCTAGAGATACTAGCGGGAGCGCAGATACGCAGTATTTT.

This clonotype came up many times. V usage is TRBV27 and J usage is TRBJ2-3; no definite D call. The V gene lost 7 bases and the J gene lost 9 bases, with 14 bases spanning the gap. Germline V lookup: CDR1 MNHEY, CDR2 SMNVEV (reference sequence). The CDR3 runs to 12 residues. The CDR3 bases are TGTGCCAGCAAAAGTGACGGAAAAACGCAGTATTTT. This gives the protein CASKSDGKTQYF.